These 23 T cell receptor beta chains share one sample of origin, sequenced in a study of early T cells in non-severe SARS-CoV-2 infection. TCRdb recomputed calls from the 5' RACE reads with MiXCR, one row per CDR3 protein. The sample records some 34,000 distinct CDR3 sequences, approximately 9.9% being singletons. Sequences were obtained from whole blood. The origin of the receptors is an adult who was a healthcare worker with PCR-confirmed SARS-CoV-2 infection or an uninfected control (not recorded which).

V and J are TRBV28 and TRBJ2-2; 7 bases are shared with TRBD2. Germline CDR1 and CDR2: MDHEN and SYDVKM. J was trimmed by 3 bases and V by 5 bases; bases with no gene match: 3. The CDR3 consists of 14 residues. The CDR3 DNA is TGTGCCAGCAGTGCGGGAGACGACACCGGGGAGCTGTTTTTT. Protein sequence: CASSAGDDTGELFF.

This clonotype was seen many times. This chain connects TRBV29-1 to TRBJ2-7; 8 bases agree with TRBD1. The CDR3 runs 13 residues. The J segment lost 5 bases and the V segment lost 3 bases, leaving 6 bases of the junction unmatched. Germline assignment: CDR1 SQVTM and CDR2 ANQGSEA. The CDR3 spells CSVDRTGQDEQYF. CDR3 nucleotide sequence: TGCAGCGTTGATCGGACAGGGCAGGACGAGCAGTACTTC.

This clonotype showed up many times. The CDR3 loop reads CASKRAGGKDEKLFF. DNA for the CDR3: TGTGCCTCCAAGAGGGCGGGAGGCAAGGATGAAAAACTGTTTTTT. The gene calls are TRBV2 and TRBJ1-4, with D hard to call. The CDR3 has 15 amino acids. Germline CDR1 reads SNHLY; CDR2 reads FYNNEI. Trimming left V 11 bases short and J 6 bases short, with 22 bases between.

The sample holds many counts of this clonotype. This chain uses TRBV6-5 with TRBJ1-5; 7 bases are shared with TRBD1. In germline, CDR1 is MNHEY, CDR2 SVGAGI. This CDR3 region has 17 residues. With 4 bases clipped from V and 5 bases from J, the junction kept 14 bases outside the gene matches. CDR3 DNA: TGTGCCAGCAGTTCGCATTCCAGGGGGGGCGGATATCAGCCCCAGCATTTT. Its translation is CASSSHSRGGGYQPQHF.

J is TRBJ2-2 and V is TRBV6-5; D may correspond to TRBD1 or TRBD2 (5 bases each). The CDR3 extends over 13 amino acids. CDR1 MNHEY and CDR2 SVGAGI come from the germline V gene. Trimming took off 8 bases at V and 4 bases at J, with 11 bases between the two ends. CDR3 coding DNA: TGTGCCAGCTCGGGGCAGAGCACCGGGGAGCTGTTTTTT. This encodes CASSGQSTGELFF.

This clonotype turned up a few times. The chain carries TRBV12-3 or TRBV12-4 and TRBJ1-1; unclear D gene. Trimming took 3 bases from V and 5 from J, leaving 10 bases between them. This CDR3 has 13 residues. The CDR3 region is CASSFGVRTEAFF. CDR3 coding DNA: TGTGCCAGCAGTTTCGGGGTTAGGACTGAAGCTTTCTTT.

This clonotype was observed many times. This chain joins TRBV12-5 and TRBJ2-1, with 7 positions matching TRBD1. The CDR3 has 14 residues. Germline V gene sequence: CDR1 LGHNT, CDR2 FRNRAP. V shed 5 bases, J shed 9 bases, and the junction held 10 bases outside the gene matches. CDR3: CASGEGQPLGEQFF. DNA for the CDR3: TGTGCTAGTGGTGAGGGACAGCCACTCGGTGAGCAGTTCTTC.

This clonotype was seen only a few times. The V call is TRBV12-3 or TRBV12-4, the J call TRBJ2-5; the D gene is possibly TRBD2 (6 bases). This CDR3 contains 15 residues. V lost 1 base, J lost 2 bases, and 11 bases lay in between. The CDR3 bases are TGTGCCAGCAGTTTAGACCGGGGGAGGCAAGAGACCCAGTACTTC. Its translation: CASSLDRGRQETQYF.

This clonotype has ten or more counts. The chain uses TRBV18 and TRBJ1-2; D is unresolved. The germline V gene encodes CDR1 KGHSH and CDR2 LQKENI. V lost 2 bases to trimming and J lost 3 bases, with 13 bases between them. The CDR3 spans 15 residues. This chain's CDR3 is CASSPSRTFDYGYTF. DNA of the CDR3: TGTGCCAGCTCACCATCGAGGACTTTCGACTATGGCTACACCTTC.

Ten or more counts support this clonotype. V and J are TRBV7-2 and TRBJ1-6, with D uncertain. Looked up from germline, CDR1 is SGHTA and CDR2 is FQGNSA. The CDR3 totals 16 residues. Trimming took 4 bases from V and 6 from J, leaving 16 bases between them. The CDR3 region is CASSSSVRVRNSPLHF. CDR3 DNA: TGTGCCAGCAGCTCCTCGGTGCGGGTCCGTAATTCACCCCTCCACTTT. Full variable domain (remainder filled in from reference TRBV7-2 and TRBJ1-6): GAGVSQSPSNKVTEKGKDVELRCDPISGHTALYWYRQSLGQGLEFLIYFQGNSAPDKSGLPSDRFSAERTGGSVSTLTIQRTQQEDSAVYLCASSSSVRVRNSPLHFGNGTRLTVT.

In its sample, this clonotype was seen many times. Written as DNA, the CDR3 is TGTGCCAGCAGTTTAGGACAGGACTACGAGCAGTACTTC. Amino acid sequence: CASSLGQDYEQYF. The chain joins TRBV12-3 or TRBV12-4 to TRBJ2-7; D possibly corresponds to TRBD1 (6 bases). V was shortened by 1 base and J by 3 bases, with 7 bases between the two germline ends. This CDR3 has 13 amino acids.

This clonotype has ten or more counts. The CDR3 DNA sequence: TGCGCCAGCAGCTTGTCCGGGGATAGCAATCAGCCCCAGCATTTT. Translated, it gives CASSLSGDSNQPQHF. The chain recombines TRBV5-1 with TRBJ1-5; D not resolved. Germline V CDR1 and CDR2: SGHRS, YFSETQ. V lost 1 base to trimming and J lost 0 bases, with 8 bases between them. This CDR3 region has 15 residues. Drawing the rest from reference TRBV5-1 and TRBJ1-5, the complete variable domain is KAGVTQTPRYLIKTRGQQVTLSCSPISGHRSVSWYQQTPGQGLQFLFEYFSETQRNKGNFPGRFSGRQFSNSRSEMNVSTLELGDSALYLCASSLSGDSNQPQHFGDGTRLSIL.

This clonotype was observed a few times. CDR3 nucleotides: TGTGCCAGCAGTTATTACAACACCGGGGAGCTGTTTTTT. This codes for CASSYYNTGELFF. The chain employs TRBV6-5 and TRBJ2-2, with no clear D. Per the germline V gene, CDR1 is MNHEY and CDR2 is SVGAGI. The ends were cut back, 3 bases at V and 2 bases at J, with 4 bases in the middle. There are 13 residues in the CDR3.

This clonotype was detected ten times or more. The chain is built from TRBV10-1 and TRBJ2-7, with D unresolved. CDR1 is WNHNN, CDR2 SYGVQD, per germline (reference sequence). This CDR3 is built from 14 residues. V was cut by 3 bases and J by 2 bases, with 11 bases left in between. CDR3 bases: TGCGCCAGCAGTGATAGGAAAGTCCCCTACGAGCAGTACTTC. This sequence encodes CASSDRKVPYEQYF.

The table lists this clonotype with many counts. The V gene is TRBV5-6, the J gene TRBJ2-7, with D possibly matching TRBD1 (6 bases). Germline CDR1 and CDR2: SGHDT and YYEEEE. V was trimmed by 3 bases and J by 0 bases, leaving 10 bases between them. The CDR3 runs 14 residues. The CDR3 sequence is CASSSQGSSYEQYF. CDR3 DNA sequence: TGTGCCAGCAGCTCTCAGGGGAGCTCCTACGAGCAGTACTTC. Variable domain in full (rest from reference TRBV5-6 and TRBJ2-7): DAGVTQSPTHLIKTRGQQVTLRCSPKSGHDTVSWYQQALGQGPQFIFQYYEEEERQRGNFPDRFSGHQFPNYSSELNVNALLLGDSALYLCASSSQGSSYEQYFGPGTRLTVT.

This clonotype was observed many times. V usage is TRBV7-2 and J usage is TRBJ2-5; TRBD2 might be the D (5 bases). The CDR3 is 14 residues long. Germline-derived CDR1 and CDR2 are SGHTA and FQGNSA. V lost 5 bases and J lost 1, with 11 bases in between. The CDR3 is CASSPRGIQETQYF. DNA of the CDR3: TGTGCCAGCAGCCCCCGAGGGATCCAAGAGACCCAGTACTTC.

Ten or more counts support this clonotype. The chain couples TRBV29-1 to TRBJ2-2; TRBD1 is a possible D gene (6 bases). Germline V gene data show CDR1 as SQVTM and CDR2 as ANQGSEA. The CDR3 consists of 14 residues. Trimming removed 6 bases from V and 6 bases from J, with 17 bases in between. The CDR3: CSVYRDGTAGELFF. CDR3 sequence (DNA): TGCAGCGTCTACAGGGATGGGACGGCCGGGGAGCTGTTTTTT.

This clonotype was recorded at least ten times. The chain carries TRBV6-1 and TRBJ2-1; 10 nucleotides line up with TRBD2. Germline CDR1 is MNHNS and CDR2 is SASEGT. There are 15 residues in the CDR3. V dropped 5 bases and J dropped 4; count of bases not matched to a gene: 5. The CDR3 coding sequence is TGTGCCAGCAGTCCTATAGCGGGGGGTTACAATGAGCAGTTCTTC. This encodes CASSPIAGGYNEQFF.

This clonotype has a count of ten or more. The chain recombines TRBV3-1 with TRBJ1-6, with unresolved D. V shed 3 bases and J shed 8 bases, with 11 bases lying between them. The CDR3 has 14 amino acids. CDR1 LGHDT and CDR2 YNNKEL come from the germline V gene (reference sequence). The CDR3 loop reads CASSQRARDSPLHF. CDR3 coding DNA: TGTGCCAGCAGCCAGCGGGCTCGGGATTCACCCCTCCACTTT.

Many counts were recorded for this clonotype. The chain employs TRBV29-1 and TRBJ1-5; TRBD1 agrees at 9 bases. J was trimmed by 2 bases and V by 4 bases; bases with no gene match: 3. This CDR3 region has 14 residues. CDR1 and CDR2 (germline): SQVTM, ANQGSEA. CDR3: CSVATGGRNQPQHF. CDR3 nucleotides: TGCAGCGTTGCGACAGGGGGTCGCAATCAGCCCCAGCATTTT. The complete variable domain, with remaining parts taken from reference TRBV29-1 and TRBJ1-5, reads SAVISQKPSRDICQRGTSLTIQCQVDSQVTMMFWYRQQPGQSLTLIATANQGSEATYESGFVIDKFPISRPNLTFSTLTVSNMSPEDSSIYLCSVATGGRNQPQHFGDGTRLSIL.

This clonotype has just one count. The chain is built from TRBV5-5 and TRBJ1-4; D perhaps matches TRBD1 (6 bases). Trimming left V 4 bases short and J 7 bases short, with 17 bases between. Germline CDR1 and CDR2: SGHKS and YYEKEE (reference sequence). The CDR3 totals 15 residues. CDR3 nucleotides: TGTGCCAGCAGCCCGGGGGCAGGGGAAGTTGAAAAACTGTTTTTT. It translates to CASSPGAGEVEKLFF. The entire variable domain, with the rest obtained from reference TRBV5-5 and TRBJ1-4, is as follows: DAGVTQSPTHLIKTRGQQVTLRCSPISGHKSVSWYQQVLGQGPQFIFQYYEKEERGRGNFPDRFSARQFPNYSSELNVNALLLGDSALYLCASSPGAGEVEKLFFGSGTQLSVL.

Ten or more counts support this clonotype. CDR3 nucleotide sequence: TGTGCCATCAGTCAAGGGACTACCCGACCAGAGCAGTTCTTC. This sequence encodes CAISQGTTRPEQFF. The rearrangement links TRBV10-3 to TRBJ2-1, with TRBD2 matching over 7 bases. The J segment lost 10 bases and the V segment lost 5 bases, leaving 11 bases of the junction unmatched. The CDR3 length is 14 residues. Germline V gives CDR1 ENHRY, CDR2 SYGVKD.

This clonotype was found many times. V gene TRBV4-3 combines with J gene TRBJ2-1, with 8 nucleotides matching TRBD2. CDR1 and CDR2 from the germline V gene are LGHNA and YSLEER. V was clipped by 1 base and J by 7 bases; unmatched bases: 12. The CDR3 runs to 17 residues. CDR3 region: CASSQVWSSGDQNEQFF. As DNA, the CDR3 is TGCGCCAGCAGCCAAGTGTGGAGTAGCGGGGATCAAAATGAGCAGTTCTTC.